One sample yielded the 6 T cell receptor beta chains listed below, sequenced in a study of cytomegalovirus exposure and HLA in healthy donors (dated by TCRdb to 2015 to 2018). To prepare the library, the immunoSEQ multiplex PCR assay was applied. TCRdb holds this immuneACCESS table with in-frame rearrangements only. Some clones are missing; in checked studies, unresolved V genes explain under half, and the rest has no known cause. The sample records 65,000 to 95,000 clones, 85% to 95% of which are singletons. The top ten constitute around 3% of the sample. Sequenced input: PBMCs. The origin of the receptors is a man in his late teens or twenties in good health and CMV-seronegative.

In its sample, this clone was seen once. V gene TRBV5-1 combines with J gene TRBJ2-1, with D possibly being TRBD1 (5 bases). In germline, CDR1 is SGHRS, CDR2 YFSETQ. Between the trimmed V and J ends, which lost 0 bases and 5 bases, there was a span of 15 bases. This CDR3 comprises 16 residues. The CDR3 DNA follows: TGCGCCAGCAGCTTGGCCGTGGGGCTTTCGGACAATGAGCAGTTCTTC. It encodes CASSLAVGLSDNEQFF.

This chain uses TRBV5-1 with TRBJ1-1; 10 bases fit TRBD1. The V gene's germline CDR1 is SGHRS and CDR2 YFSETQ. This CDR3 is built from 13 residues. V shed 4 bases and J 8 bases; nucleotides not matched to a gene: 5. Here the CDR3 DNA reads TGCGCCAGCAGCCGAAGACAGGGGGCGGAAGCTTTCTTT. Protein sequence: CASSRRQGAEAFF. Drawing the rest from reference TRBV5-1 and TRBJ1-1, the complete variable domain is KAGVTQTPRYLIKTRGQQVTLSCSPISGHRSVSWYQQTPGQGLQFLFEYFSETQRNKGNFPGRFSGRQFSNSRSEMNVSTLELGDSALYLCASSRRQGAEAFFGQGTRLTVV.

V gene TRBV29-1 combines with J gene TRBJ1-6, with 8 bases that match TRBD1. This CDR3 spans 16 amino acids. Unmatched junction bases numbered 13, after V lost 7 bases and J lost 5 bases. Germline values: CDR1 SQVTM, CDR2 ANQGSEA. CDR3 region: CSERNRGGFNNSPLHF. The CDR3 region has the DNA TGCAGCGAGCGTAACAGGGGGGGCTTCAATAATTCACCCCTCCACTTT.

V gene TRBV5-1 combines with J gene TRBJ1-1; possibly TRBD1 for D (6 bases). Germline assignment: CDR1 SGHRS and CDR2 YFSETQ. Trimming took off 3 bases at V and 5 bases at J, with 11 bases between the two ends. This CDR3 comprises 13 residues. The CDR3 coding sequence is TGCGCCAGCAGCTACAGGGTGCGGACTGAAGCTTTCTTT. Residues: CASSYRVRTEAFF. The entire variable domain, with the rest obtained from reference TRBV5-1 and TRBJ1-1, is as follows: KAGVTQTPRYLIKTRGQQVTLSCSPISGHRSVSWYQQTPGQGLQFLFEYFSETQRNKGNFPGRFSGRQFSNSRSEMNVSTLELGDSALYLCASSYRVRTEAFFGQGTRLTVV.

The chain recombines TRBV6-4 with TRBJ2-3; the match to TRBD1 covers 8 bases. This CDR3 contains 15 residues. V shed 4 bases, J shed 4 bases, and the junction held 7 bases outside the gene matches. Germline V gives CDR1 MRHNA, CDR2 SNTAGT. The CDR3 spells CASSVRTGSADTQYF. The CDR3 DNA is TGTGCCAGCAGTGTCAGGACAGGGAGTGCAGATACGCAGTATTTT.

V gene TRBV19 combines with J gene TRBJ1-3; tentatively, D is TRBD1 (6 bases). Deletions cut 1 base from V and 0 bases from J, with 13 bases between. This CDR3 has 17 amino acids. The germline gives CDR1 LNHDA, CDR2 SQIVND (reference sequence). CDR3 sequence reads: CASSIGLQGPSGNTIYF. The CDR3 nucleotides read TGTGCCAGTAGTATAGGACTACAGGGCCCCTCTGGAAACACCATATATTTT.